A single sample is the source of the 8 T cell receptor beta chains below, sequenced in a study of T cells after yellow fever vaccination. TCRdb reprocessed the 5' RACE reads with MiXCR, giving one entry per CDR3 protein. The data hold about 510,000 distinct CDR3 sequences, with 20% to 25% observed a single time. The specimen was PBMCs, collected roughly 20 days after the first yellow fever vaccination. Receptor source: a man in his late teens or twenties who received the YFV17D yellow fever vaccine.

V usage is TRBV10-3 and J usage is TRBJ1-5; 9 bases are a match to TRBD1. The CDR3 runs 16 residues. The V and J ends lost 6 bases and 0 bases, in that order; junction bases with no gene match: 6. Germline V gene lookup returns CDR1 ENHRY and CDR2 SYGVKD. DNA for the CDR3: TGTGCCATCAGCGGGACAGGGCGTTTTAGCAATCAGCCCCAGCATTTT. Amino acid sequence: CAISGTGRFSNQPQHF.

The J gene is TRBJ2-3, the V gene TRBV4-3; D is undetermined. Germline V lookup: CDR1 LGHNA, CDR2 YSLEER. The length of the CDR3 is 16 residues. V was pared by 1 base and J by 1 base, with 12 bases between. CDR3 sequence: CASSQVPGGGTDTQYF. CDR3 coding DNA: TGCGCCAGCAGCCAAGTCCCGGGTGGAGGCACAGATACGCAGTATTTT.

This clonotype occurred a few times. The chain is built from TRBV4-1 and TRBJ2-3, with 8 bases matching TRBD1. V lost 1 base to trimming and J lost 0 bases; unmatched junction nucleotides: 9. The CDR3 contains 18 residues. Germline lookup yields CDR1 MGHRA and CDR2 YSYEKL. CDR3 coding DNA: TGCGCCAGCAGCCAAGTTGGGACAGGCCGGGGGAGCACAGATACGCAGTATTTT. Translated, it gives CASSQVGTGRGSTDTQYF.

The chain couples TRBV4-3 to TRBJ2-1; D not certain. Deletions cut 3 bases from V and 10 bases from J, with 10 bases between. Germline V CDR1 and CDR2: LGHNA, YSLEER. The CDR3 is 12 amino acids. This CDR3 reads CASSHVHGEQFF. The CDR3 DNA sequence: TGCGCCAGCAGCCATGTCCACGGGGAGCAGTTCTTC.

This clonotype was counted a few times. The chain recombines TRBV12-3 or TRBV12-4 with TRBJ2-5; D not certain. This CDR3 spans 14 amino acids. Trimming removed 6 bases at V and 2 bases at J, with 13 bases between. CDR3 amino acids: CASRYWDRQETQYF. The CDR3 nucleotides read TGTGCCAGCAGGTACTGGGATAGGCAAGAGACCCAGTACTTC.

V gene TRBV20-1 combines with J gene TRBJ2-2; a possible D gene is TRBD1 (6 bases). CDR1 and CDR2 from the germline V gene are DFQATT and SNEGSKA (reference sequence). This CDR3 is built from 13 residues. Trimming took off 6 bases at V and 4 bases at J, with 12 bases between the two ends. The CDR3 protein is CSAPTGSTGELFF. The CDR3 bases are TGCAGTGCCCCGACAGGATCCACCGGGGAGCTGTTTTTT.

The CDR3 DNA reads TGTGCCAGCACGGATCGGACAGGGCGAGGCGAAAAACTGTTTTTT. Encoded protein: CASTDRTGRGEKLFF. This chain connects TRBV7-9 to TRBJ1-4, with TRBD1 matching over 8 bases. This CDR3 comprises 15 residues. The germline V gene has CDR1 SEHNR and CDR2 FQNEAQ (reference sequence). Trimming at V came to 7 bases and at J to 8 bases, leaving 12 bases not matched to a gene.

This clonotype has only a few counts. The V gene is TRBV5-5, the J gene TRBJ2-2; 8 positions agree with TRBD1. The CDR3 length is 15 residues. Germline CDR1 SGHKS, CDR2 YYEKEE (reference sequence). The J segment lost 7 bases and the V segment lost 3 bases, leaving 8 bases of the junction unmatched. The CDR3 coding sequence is TGTGCCAGCAGCTCCGGGACAGGATACGTCGGGGAGCTGTTTTTT. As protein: CASSSGTGYVGELFF.